The T cell receptor (beta chain) described here comes from a study of response to subunit inactivated influenza vaccine. Study-level findings and limits: It was the authors' suggestion that each seasonal influenza vaccination recruits few new T cells.

A remark on this clonotype: Its cognate antigen is unknown.

Using its own MiXCR run on the RT-PCR reads, TCRdb lists one record per CDR3 protein. Altogether around 580,000 distinct CDR3 sequences are present, less than 15% being singletons, with the ten largest covering approximately 12%. Source: PBMCs from blood, taken 11 to 12 days after vaccination. This TCR came from a man in his fifties who received an inactivated influenza vaccine.

The CDR3 DNA sequence: TGTGCCAGCAGCTTCTATTATAGCGGGGGGGCCGATGAGCAGTTCTTC. Translation: CASSFYYSGGADEQFF. This chain joins TRBV7-9 and TRBJ2-1; 11 nucleotides match TRBD2. J lost 8 bases, V lost 3 bases, and 9 bases had no gene match. The CDR3 covers 16 residues. Per germline, CDR1 SEHNR and CDR2 FQNEAQ (reference sequence).